This TCR beta chain was sequenced in a study of control samples from healthy donors and cancer patients. Clones were read by immunoSEQ multiplex PCR, and TCRdb kept only the in-frame ones, dropping some. The sample consists of a few hundred thousand clones, about 93% of them appearing once. Germline V gene data show CDR1 as KGHSH and CDR2 as LQKENI. The CDR3 spans 8 residues. Trimming stripped 8 bases from V and 14 bases from J, with 4 bases between. The sequencing input was PBMCs. The clonotype was recovered from a man aged 40-50 years with head and neck cancer. This chain links TRBV18 with TRBJ1-6, with unresolved D. In DNA form, the CDR3 reads TGTGCCAGCCTCACCCTCCACTTT. Translation: CASLTLHF.